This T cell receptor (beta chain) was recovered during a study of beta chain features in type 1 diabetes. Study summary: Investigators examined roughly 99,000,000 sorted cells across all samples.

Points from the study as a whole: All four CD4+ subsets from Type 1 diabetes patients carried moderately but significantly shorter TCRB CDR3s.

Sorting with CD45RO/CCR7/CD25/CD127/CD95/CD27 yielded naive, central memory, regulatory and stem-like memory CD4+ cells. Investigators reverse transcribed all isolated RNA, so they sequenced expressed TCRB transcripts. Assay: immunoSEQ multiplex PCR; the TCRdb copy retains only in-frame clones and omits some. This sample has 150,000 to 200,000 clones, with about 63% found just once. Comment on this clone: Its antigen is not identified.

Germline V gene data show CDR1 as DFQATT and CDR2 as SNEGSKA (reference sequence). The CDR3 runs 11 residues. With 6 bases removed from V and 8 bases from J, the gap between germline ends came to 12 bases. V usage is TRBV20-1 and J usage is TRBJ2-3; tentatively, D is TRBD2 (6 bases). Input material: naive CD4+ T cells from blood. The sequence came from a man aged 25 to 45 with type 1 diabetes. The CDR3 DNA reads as TGCAGTGCCCGCACGGAGGGTACGCAGTATTTT. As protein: CSARTEGTQYF.